These 27 T cell receptor beta chains came from one sample sequenced in a study of response to subunit inactivated influenza vaccine. TCRdb called the RT-PCR reads again in MiXCR, with one record for every CDR3 protein. Of 400,000 to 650,000 distinct CDR3 sequences listed, 6% to 9% are singletons. Sequencing used PBMCs from blood, obtained about 23 months after vaccination. Every receptor here comes from a man in his fifties or sixties who received an inactivated influenza vaccine.

This clonotype was observed a handful of times. The CDR3 DNA is TGCAGTGCTAGAGATCGGCAGGGGAGGTCTGAAGCTTTCTTT. Amino acids: CSARDRQGRSEAFF. This chain connects TRBV20-1 to TRBJ1-1; D perhaps matches TRBD1 (6 bases). CDR3 length equals 14 residues. V gave up 0 bases and J gave up 6 bases, with 14 bases separating them. Looked up from germline, CDR1 is DFQATT and CDR2 is SNEGSKA (reference sequence).

This chain links TRBV3-1 with TRBJ2-1; D gene ambiguous. Trimming left V 2 bases short and J 8 bases short, with 16 bases between. CDR3 length: 15 amino acids. Germline V CDR1 and CDR2: LGHDT, YNNKEL (reference sequence). For the CDR3, the DNA is TGTGCCAGCAGCCAAATCAGTGGAGTGGCCGATGAGCAGTTCTTC. This gives the protein CASSQISGVADEQFF.

As to this clonotype: Without the conserved terminal phenylalanine or tryptophan, this CDR3 likely stems from a read error. This chain joins TRBV7-9 and TRBJ2-7; D perhaps matches TRBD2 (6 bases). The germline CDR1 and CDR2 sequences are SEHNR and FQNEAQ (reference sequence). V lost 5 bases to trimming and J lost 5 bases, with 13 bases between them. The CDR3 has 13 residues. CDR3 protein: CASSPGLPNEQYL. The CDR3 bases are TGTGCCAGCAGCCCGGGACTTCCAAACGAGCAGTACCTC.

This clonotype has ten or more counts. The junction shows a germline mismatch at one end, possibly a read error. The chain couples TRBV20-1 to TRBJ2-5, with a possible D match to TRBD2 (5 bases). Germline V gene lookup returns CDR1 DFQATT and CDR2 SNEGSKA (reference sequence). The CDR3 contains 14 residues. The CDR3 loop is CRASRGQSFETQYF. The CDR3 region has the DNA TGCAGGGCTAGTAGAGGGCAGAGTTTTGAGACCCAGTACTTC.

The sample holds many counts of this clonotype. This sequence joins TRBV23-1 and TRBJ2-5; TRBD2 is a possible D gene (5 bases). TRBV23-1 is an open reading frame, and its role is uncertain. The CDR3 extends over 14 amino acids. The V and J ends lost 7 bases and 4 bases respectively, with 16 bases between them. Written as DNA, the CDR3 is TGCGCCAGCATGGGGAGTCCTTGGGCAGAGACCCAGTACTTC. Its protein is CASMGSPWAETQYF.

This clonotype has a count of ten or more. V usage is TRBV2 and J usage is TRBJ1-1; tentative D call: TRBD1 (5 bases). The CDR3 loop spans 12 amino acids. The V gene's germline CDR1 is SNHLY and CDR2 FYNNEI. V lost 2 bases to trimming and J lost 11 bases, with 12 bases between them. The CDR3 loop is CASSENQGSAFF. The CDR3 DNA reads TGTGCCAGCAGTGAAAATCAGGGTAGTGCTTTCTTT.

J is TRBJ1-5 and V is TRBV19, with D perhaps TRBD1 (5 bases). The CDR3 has 15 residues. Germline CDR1 reads LNHDA; CDR2 reads SQIVND (reference sequence). Trimming took off 2 bases at V and 7 bases at J, with 15 bases between the two ends. The CDR3 DNA reads as TGTGCCAGTAGTATAATCACCCAGGGAATCCAGCCCCAGCATTTT. Translating gives CASSIITQGIQPQHF.

The chain combines TRBV12-3 or TRBV12-4 with TRBJ1-4; D may be TRBD1 (5 bases). The CDR3 runs 14 residues. V lost 5 bases and J 2 bases, leaving 9 bases between the germline ends. CDR3 residues: CASSAGGTNEKLFF. CDR3 nucleotides: TGTGCCAGCAGTGCCGGGGGGACTAATGAAAAACTGTTTTTT.

J is TRBJ2-1 and V is TRBV20-1, with 8 bases identical to TRBD1. Germline-derived CDR1 and CDR2 are DFQATT and SNEGSKA (reference sequence). The CDR3 loop spans 17 amino acids. V dropped 1 base and J dropped 4; count of bases not matched to a gene: 12. The CDR3 bases are TGCAGTGCTAGAGTCTTACGGACAGGGCAGGGGTACAATGAGCAGTTCTTC. Translated, it gives CSARVLRTGQGYNEQFF.

This clonotype was recorded a few times. The rearrangement links TRBV25-1 to TRBJ2-3, with D tentatively TRBD1 (6 bases). The CDR3 runs to 15 residues. Germline V gene sequence: CDR1 MGHDK, CDR2 SYGVNS. The V end lost 3 bases, the J end lost 2 bases, and 12 bases lay between the germline ends. This chain's CDR3 is CASSDWGQNTDTQYF. CDR3 sequence (DNA): TGTGCCAGCAGTGATTGGGGACAAAACACAGATACGCAGTATTTT.

DNA of the CDR3: TGCGCCAGCAGCCAAGACCCCGCTGTCCCCCTTAGGGCAACTAATGAAAAACTGTTTTTT. This gives the protein CASSQDPAVPLRATNEKLFF. The chain links TRBV4-1 to TRBJ1-4, with D unclear. V dropped 0 bases and J dropped 0 bases, with 20 bases sitting between them. Germline V gives CDR1 MGHRA, CDR2 YSYEKL. The CDR3 spans 20 residues.

The rearrangement links TRBV24-1 to TRBJ1-1; D remains unclear. The CDR3 contains 12 residues. The germline V gene encodes CDR1 KGHDR and CDR2 SFDVKD. The ends were cut back, 3 bases at V and 4 bases at J, with 5 bases in the middle. The CDR3 here is CATSDATTEAFF. The CDR3 DNA reads as TGTGCCACCAGTGATGCCACCACTGAAGCTTTCTTT.

In its sample, this clonotype was seen a few times. This chain connects TRBV15 to TRBJ2-7; the D is unclear. CDR1 LNHNV and CDR2 YYDKDF come from the germline V gene (reference sequence). V was pared by 5 bases and J by 0 bases, with 14 bases between. This CDR3 region has 15 residues. DNA for the CDR3: TGTGCCACCAGCCCGACCGAGAAACACTCCTACGAGCAGTACTTC. As protein: CATSPTEKHSYEQYF.

This clonotype was counted many times. J is TRBJ2-2 and V is TRBV12-3 or TRBV12-4; 7 bases match TRBD1. The CDR3 contains 15 residues. With V trimmed by 7 bases and J by 4 bases, 9 bases remained unmatched. This CDR3 is CASNNRGGLTGELFF. The CDR3, as DNA: TGTGCCAGCAATAACAGGGGCGGCCTCACCGGGGAGCTGTTTTTT.

V usage is TRBV13 and J usage is TRBJ2-2; TRBD2 aligns across 8 bases. After removal of 0 bases from V and 6 bases from J, the junction contained 6 bases not matched to a gene. The CDR3 sequence is 16 residues long. Germline V lookup: CDR1 PRHDT, CDR2 FYEKMQ (reference sequence). As DNA, the CDR3 is TGTGCCAGCAGCTTAGGAGCGGGAGCAACCCCCGGGGAGCTGTTTTTT. This encodes CASSLGAGATPGELFF. The variable domain in full, with the rest retrieved from reference TRBV13 and TRBJ2-2, is AAGVIQSPRHLIKEKRETATLKCYPIPRHDTVYWYQQGPGQDPQFLISFYEKMQSDKGSIPDRFSAQQFSDYHSELNMSSLELGDSALYFCASSLGAGATPGELFFGEGSRLTVL.

This clonotype showed up just a few times. The chain joins TRBV2 to TRBJ2-2, with D possibly being TRBD2 (5 bases). The CDR3 is 15 residues long. V lost 6 bases and J 4 bases, leaving 15 bases between the germline ends. CDR1 SNHLY and CDR2 FYNNEI come from the germline V gene. The CDR3 here is CASSQDSIFTGELFF. DNA for the CDR3: TGTGCCAGCAGCCAGGACTCCATCTTCACCGGGGAGCTGTTTTTT.

The table lists this clonotype with a few counts. The genes are TRBV10-3 and TRBJ1-5; 9 nucleotides line up with TRBD1. CDR1 is ENHRY and CDR2 is SYGVKD in the germline V gene. The CDR3 runs to 18 residues. V trimming: 2 bases; J trimming: 2 bases; junction bases outside the gene matches: 10. The CDR3 loop is CAISEQRTGQGGNQPQHF. The CDR3, as DNA: TGTGCCATCAGTGAGCAAAGAACGGGACAGGGAGGCAATCAGCCCCAGCATTTT.

V and J are TRBV20-1 and TRBJ1-4; the D is unclear. Germline V gene data show CDR1 as DFQATT and CDR2 as SNEGSKA (reference sequence). This CDR3 is built from 12 residues. The V end was cut by 4 bases, the J end by 12 bases, with 15 bases between. The DNA for the CDR3 is TGCAGTGCTACCACAACCGATCGGGAACTGTTTTTT. Residues: CSATTTDRELFF.

The chain recombines TRBV5-1 with TRBJ1-5; D possibly corresponds to TRBD1 (6 bases). This CDR3 has 14 amino acids. Germline CDR1 and CDR2: SGHRS and YFSETQ. Trimming cost V 8 bases and J 0 bases, with 12 bases left between them. The CDR3 DNA is TGCGCCAGTCGAAGGGACATTAGCAATCAGCCCCAGCATTTT. Translated, it gives CASRRDISNQPQHF.

In its sample, this clonotype was seen a few times. The chain links TRBV7-9 to TRBJ2-1, with D possibly TRBD1 on 5 matching bases. Germline-derived CDR1 and CDR2 are SEHNR and FQNEAQ (reference sequence). Trimming left V 4 bases short and J 0 bases short, with 16 bases between. The CDR3 spans 17 residues. For the CDR3, the DNA is TGTGCCAGCAGCTCAACAACAGGAGTCAGCTCCTACAATGAGCAGTTCTTC. It yields the protein CASSSTTGVSSYNEQFF.

This clonotype was observed a handful of times. The genes are TRBV10-2 and TRBJ2-7; a possible D gene is TRBD1 (6 bases). In germline, CDR1 is WSHSY, CDR2 SAAADI. The CDR3 extends over 14 amino acids. Trimming shortened V by 7 bases and J by 0 bases, and 13 bases separated the two germline ends. CDR3 bases: TGCGCCAGCATCCGACAAGGGGGCTCCTACGAGCAGTACTTC. It specifies CASIRQGGSYEQYF.

The J gene is TRBJ2-3, the V gene TRBV29-1; 10 bases are shared with TRBD1. The CDR3 consists of 15 residues. Per germline, CDR1 SQVTM and CDR2 ANQGSEA. V gave up 4 bases and J gave up 5 bases; unmatched junction bases: 9. The CDR3 DNA sequence: TGCAGCGTTGTAGGCTCGGGGACAGGGGTAGATACGCAGTATTTT. Its protein is CSVVGSGTGVDTQYF.

This clonotype was counted between two and nine times. This chain connects TRBV10-1 to TRBJ2-3; D is ambiguous. CDR1 is WNHNN and CDR2 is SYGVQD in the germline V gene (reference sequence). The CDR3 contains 14 residues. Trimming took 0 bases from V and 11 from J, leaving 15 bases between them. This CDR3 reads CASSESSLGEKQYF. Written as DNA, the CDR3 is TGCGCCAGCAGTGAGTCGTCTTTGGGCGAAAAGCAGTATTTT.

Ten or more counts support this clonotype. The CDR3 loop is CASSSRQADTQYF. The CDR3 coding sequence is TGTGCCAGCAGTTCCCGACAGGCAGATACGCAGTATTTT. The chain uses TRBV12-3 or TRBV12-4 and TRBJ2-3; D may be TRBD1 (6 bases). Trimming left V 4 bases short and J 4 bases short, with 9 bases between. The CDR3 has 13 amino acids.

The rearrangement uses TRBV28 and TRBJ1-5; the match to TRBD1 covers 7 bases. V lost 5 bases and J lost 0; bases outside the gene matches: 10. CDR1 MDHEN and CDR2 SYDVKM come from the germline V gene. The CDR3 covers 17 residues. In nucleotides, the CDR3 is TGTGCCAGCAGTAAACCCGGGACAGTCTATAGCAATCAGCCCCAGCATTTT. It yields the protein CASSKPGTVYSNQPQHF.

This sequence joins TRBV15 and TRBJ2-3; 8 nucleotides match TRBD1. Germline V gives CDR1 LNHNV, CDR2 YYDKDF (reference sequence). This CDR3 region has 15 residues. The V and J ends lost 5 bases and 2 bases, in that order; junction bases with no gene match: 6. As DNA, the CDR3 is TGTGCCACCAGCGAAGGGGACAGGTTCACAGATACGCAGTATTTT. As protein: CATSEGDRFTDTQYF.

This clonotype was seen only a few times. This chain joins TRBV6-1 and TRBJ2-1; D might be TRBD1 (7 bases). Looked up from germline, CDR1 is MNHNS and CDR2 is SASEGT. This CDR3 comprises 14 residues. Trimming stripped 1 base from V and 9 bases from J, with 13 bases between. CDR3 in DNA: TGTGCCAGCAGTGAAGATCCAGGGGGAGGTGAGCAGTTCTTC. Its translation: CASSEDPGGGEQFF.